This T cell receptor (beta chain) stems from a study of cytomegalovirus exposure and HLA in healthy donors. Study-wide results and caveats: Through in vitro validation, a few CMV-associated chains were shown to be specific for CMV antigens. TCR beta sequences reportedly predicted most subjects' HLA-A and HLA-B alleles accurately.

The V gene lost 0 bases and the J gene lost 2 bases, with 8 bases spanning the gap. Germline CDR1 reads SGHRS; CDR2 reads YFSETQ. The CDR3 covers 14 residues. About this clone itself: Antigen specificity is unknown. Other DNA sequences within the sample encode an identical CDR3.

Amplification used 60 Vbeta primers and 13 Jbeta primers. The table came from immunoSEQ multiplex PCR; TCRdb's copy has only in-frame clones and leaves some out. This table holds about 130,000 clones, 70% to 85% found once. The sequence came from a man between 50 and 59 years old in good health and CMV-seronegative. Sequenced sample: PBMCs. The chain employs TRBV5-1 and TRBJ1-1; D is possibly TRBD1 (5 bases). The CDR3: CASSLVQGNTEAFF. The CDR3, as DNA: TGCGCCAGCAGCTTGGTTCAGGGTAACACTGAAGCTTTCTTT.